The source of this TCR beta chain is a study of blood T cell repertoires in COVID-19. About the study: T cells, B-cell-depleted T cells, or PBMCs provided the cDNA or gDNA that served as material.

Original methodology: Nucleated cell counts were estimated from reference gene primer amplification. Generated by immunoSEQ multiplex PCR, the TCRdb table keeps only in-frame clones and is missing some. V, J and clone size reflect that table, while D and trimming were determined from the DNA. The top ten clones hold about 2.5% of a sample with under 200,000 clones, roughly 86% of them seen once. This sequence was found in an elderly woman with COVID-19, enrolled during active disease. Sequenced sample: peripheral blood.

CDR3 sequence: CASSVGGRGRYEQYF. CDR3 sequence (DNA): TGTGCCAGCAGCGTAGGAGGGCGGGGGAGGTACGAGCAGTACTTC. The chain joins TRBV9 to TRBJ2-7; 7 bases are shared with TRBD2. CDR3 length equals 15 residues. Germline V gene data show CDR1 as SGDLS and CDR2 as YYNGEE. Trimming at V came to 0 bases and at J to 4 bases, leaving 7 bases not matched to a gene.